One and the same sample provided the 14 T cell receptor beta chains below, sequenced in a study of blood T cell repertoires in COVID-19. This table comes from immunoSEQ multiplex PCR, and its TCRdb copy is limited to in-frame clones, with some not included. The profile shows 250,000 to 350,000 clones, about 91% of them singletons. Sequenced input: peripheral blood. The receptor set was obtained from a woman aged 55-69 years with acute or convalescent COVID-19.

In its sample, this clone was seen a few times. J is TRBJ2-1 and V is TRBV9; the D gene is possibly TRBD1 (5 bases). The V end was cut by 6 bases, the J end by 7 bases, with 17 bases between. Germline CDR1 SGDLS, CDR2 YYNGEE. This CDR3 has 14 residues. CDR3 protein: CASTTYDSTNEQFF. CDR3 DNA sequence: TGTGCCAGCACCACCTATGACAGTACTAATGAGCAGTTCTTC.

The J gene is TRBJ1-2, the V gene TRBV6-5; D not certain. This CDR3 spans 14 amino acids. V dropped 5 bases and J dropped 0 bases, with 10 bases sitting between them. Germline V gene lookup returns CDR1 MNHEY and CDR2 SVGAGI. For the CDR3, the DNA is TGTGCCAGCAGTACCAGGAATTCTAACTATGGCTACACCTTC. Translation: CASSTRNSNYGYTF.

The chain uses TRBV4-2 and TRBJ1-1, with D unclear. Trimming pared 1 base from V and 0 bases from J, leaving 9 bases between. The germline gives CDR1 LGHNA, CDR2 YNFKEQ. The CDR3 covers 15 residues. CDR3 in amino acids: CASSQVVPLNTEAFF. DNA for the CDR3: TGTGCCAGCAGCCAAGTAGTACCTTTGAACACTGAAGCTTTCTTT.

The gene calls are TRBV29-1 and TRBJ2-7, with 8 bases lining up with TRBD2. Germline CDR1 reads SQVTM; CDR2 reads ANQGSEA. This CDR3 has 14 residues. With V trimmed by 4 bases and J by 4 bases, 9 bases remained unmatched. CDR3 nucleotides: TGCAGCGTTGCGGGGGGGAAGGGTACGTACGAGCAGTACTTC. It yields the protein CSVAGGKGTYEQYF.

The rearrangement uses TRBV29-1 and TRBJ1-2, with TRBD1 matching over 7 bases. J gave up 6 bases and V 3 bases, and 10 bases lay outside the gene matches. CDR3 size: 14 residues. Germline V gene lookup returns CDR1 SQVTM and CDR2 ANQGSEA. DNA for the CDR3: TGCAGCGTTGAGGCCCGGGACAGCTATCATGGCTACACCTTC. Translation gives CSVEARDSYHGYTF.

As DNA, the CDR3 is TGTGCCAGCCTACCAGGTGCGGGGTTTAATGAGCAGTTCTTC. The encoded protein is CASLPGAGFNEQFF. The chain has TRBV18 and TRBJ2-1, with D possibly matching TRBD2 (6 bases). Germline CDR1 is KGHSH and CDR2 is LQKENI. Trimming took off 8 bases at V and 7 bases at J, with 18 bases between the two ends. This CDR3 has 14 amino acids.

Here the CDR3 DNA reads TGTGCCAGCAGGGGACAGGGCGGTTCCTACGAGCAGTACTTC. Its protein is CASRGQGGSYEQYF. V gene TRBV6-5 combines with J gene TRBJ2-7, with TRBD1 matching 9 bases. This CDR3 spans 14 amino acids. The junction had 4 bases not matched to a gene; V was cut back by 6 bases and J by 1 base. Germline-derived CDR1 and CDR2 are MNHEY and SVGAGI.

This chain joins TRBV28 and TRBJ1-5; 8 bases align to TRBD1. The V gene's germline CDR1 is MDHEN and CDR2 SYDVKM. This CDR3 spans 16 amino acids. With V trimmed by 7 bases and J by 9 bases, 17 bases remained unmatched. As DNA, the CDR3 is TGTGCCAGCACCGCCCCCGGGACAGGTATTTCTCGGCCCCAGCATTTT. Protein: CASTAPGTGISRPQHF. Supplemented by reference TRBV28 and TRBJ1-5, the full variable domain reads DVKVTQSSRYLVKRTGEKVFLECVQDMDHENMFWYRQDPGLGLRLIYFSYDVKMKEKGDIPEGYSVSREKKERFSLILESASTNQTSMYLCASTAPGTGISRPQHFGDGTRLSIL.

The chain joins TRBV7-8 to TRBJ2-7; 7 nucleotides line up with TRBD1. Germline assignment: CDR1 SGHVS and CDR2 FQNEAQ. With V trimmed by 5 bases and J by 2 bases, 12 bases remained unmatched. This CDR3 has 16 residues. The CDR3 protein is CASSPRLQGLPYEQYF. The CDR3, as DNA: TGTGCCAGCAGCCCCCGTCTACAGGGGCTCCCCTACGAGCAGTACTTC.

The genes are TRBV24-1 and TRBJ2-1; 12 bases line up with TRBD2. Trimming at V came to 7 bases and at J to 8 bases, leaving 11 bases not matched to a gene. The germline gives CDR1 KGHDR, CDR2 SFDVKD. The CDR3 totals 16 residues. CDR3 nucleotide sequence: TGTGCCACCAGCCCTAGCCTAGCGGGAGGGGGGGATGAGCAGTTCTTC. Encoded protein: CATSPSLAGGGDEQFF.

This CDR3 is CASSPGTLWVEAQYF. The CDR3 DNA is TGTGCCAGTAGTCCCGGGACTCTGTGGGTGGAGGCCCAGTACTTC. J is TRBJ2-5 and V is TRBV19; tentative D call: TRBD2 (6 bases). This CDR3 has 15 residues. With 5 bases removed from V and 9 bases from J, the gap between germline ends came to 22 bases. The germline V gene encodes CDR1 LNHDA and CDR2 SQIVND (reference sequence).

This rearrangement joins TRBV5-1 to TRBJ1-5; D not certain. With 0 bases removed from V and 3 bases from J, the gap between germline ends came to 7 bases. The CDR3 runs 14 residues. Per germline, CDR1 SGHRS and CDR2 YFSETQ. The CDR3 sequence is CASSLGTDNQPQHF. CDR3 DNA sequence: TGCGCCAGCAGCTTGGGGACTGACAATCAGCCCCAGCATTTT. Based on the CDR3 plus reference TRBV5-1 and TRBJ1-5, the full variable domain is KAGVTQTPRYLIKTRGQQVTLSCSPISGHRSVSWYQQTPGQGLQFLFEYFSETQRNKGNFPGRFSGRQFSNSRSEMNVSTLELGDSALYLCASSLGTDNQPQHFGDGTRLSIL.

As to this clone: Other nucleotide sequences from this sample produce the same CDR3. V and J are TRBV4-3 and TRBJ2-3, with 7 bases fitting TRBD1. Germline assignment: CDR1 LGHNA and CDR2 YSLEER. The CDR3 extends over 14 amino acids. V shed 0 bases and J 3 bases; nucleotides not matched to a gene: 0. CDR3 bases: TGCGCCAGCAGCCAAGACAGGGGGACAGATACGCAGTATTTT. Protein product: CASSQDRGTDTQYF.

The J gene is TRBJ1-5, the V gene TRBV27; 8 nucleotides match TRBD1. The CDR3 consists of 17 residues. After removal of 6 bases from V and 7 bases from J, the junction contained 17 bases not matched to a gene. Germline CDR1 MNHEY, CDR2 SMNVEV (reference sequence). For the CDR3, the DNA is TGTGCCAGCAGGTCCGTGGCCAGGGGGCTAACGAAACAGCCCCAGCATTTT. Residues: CASRSVARGLTKQPQHF.